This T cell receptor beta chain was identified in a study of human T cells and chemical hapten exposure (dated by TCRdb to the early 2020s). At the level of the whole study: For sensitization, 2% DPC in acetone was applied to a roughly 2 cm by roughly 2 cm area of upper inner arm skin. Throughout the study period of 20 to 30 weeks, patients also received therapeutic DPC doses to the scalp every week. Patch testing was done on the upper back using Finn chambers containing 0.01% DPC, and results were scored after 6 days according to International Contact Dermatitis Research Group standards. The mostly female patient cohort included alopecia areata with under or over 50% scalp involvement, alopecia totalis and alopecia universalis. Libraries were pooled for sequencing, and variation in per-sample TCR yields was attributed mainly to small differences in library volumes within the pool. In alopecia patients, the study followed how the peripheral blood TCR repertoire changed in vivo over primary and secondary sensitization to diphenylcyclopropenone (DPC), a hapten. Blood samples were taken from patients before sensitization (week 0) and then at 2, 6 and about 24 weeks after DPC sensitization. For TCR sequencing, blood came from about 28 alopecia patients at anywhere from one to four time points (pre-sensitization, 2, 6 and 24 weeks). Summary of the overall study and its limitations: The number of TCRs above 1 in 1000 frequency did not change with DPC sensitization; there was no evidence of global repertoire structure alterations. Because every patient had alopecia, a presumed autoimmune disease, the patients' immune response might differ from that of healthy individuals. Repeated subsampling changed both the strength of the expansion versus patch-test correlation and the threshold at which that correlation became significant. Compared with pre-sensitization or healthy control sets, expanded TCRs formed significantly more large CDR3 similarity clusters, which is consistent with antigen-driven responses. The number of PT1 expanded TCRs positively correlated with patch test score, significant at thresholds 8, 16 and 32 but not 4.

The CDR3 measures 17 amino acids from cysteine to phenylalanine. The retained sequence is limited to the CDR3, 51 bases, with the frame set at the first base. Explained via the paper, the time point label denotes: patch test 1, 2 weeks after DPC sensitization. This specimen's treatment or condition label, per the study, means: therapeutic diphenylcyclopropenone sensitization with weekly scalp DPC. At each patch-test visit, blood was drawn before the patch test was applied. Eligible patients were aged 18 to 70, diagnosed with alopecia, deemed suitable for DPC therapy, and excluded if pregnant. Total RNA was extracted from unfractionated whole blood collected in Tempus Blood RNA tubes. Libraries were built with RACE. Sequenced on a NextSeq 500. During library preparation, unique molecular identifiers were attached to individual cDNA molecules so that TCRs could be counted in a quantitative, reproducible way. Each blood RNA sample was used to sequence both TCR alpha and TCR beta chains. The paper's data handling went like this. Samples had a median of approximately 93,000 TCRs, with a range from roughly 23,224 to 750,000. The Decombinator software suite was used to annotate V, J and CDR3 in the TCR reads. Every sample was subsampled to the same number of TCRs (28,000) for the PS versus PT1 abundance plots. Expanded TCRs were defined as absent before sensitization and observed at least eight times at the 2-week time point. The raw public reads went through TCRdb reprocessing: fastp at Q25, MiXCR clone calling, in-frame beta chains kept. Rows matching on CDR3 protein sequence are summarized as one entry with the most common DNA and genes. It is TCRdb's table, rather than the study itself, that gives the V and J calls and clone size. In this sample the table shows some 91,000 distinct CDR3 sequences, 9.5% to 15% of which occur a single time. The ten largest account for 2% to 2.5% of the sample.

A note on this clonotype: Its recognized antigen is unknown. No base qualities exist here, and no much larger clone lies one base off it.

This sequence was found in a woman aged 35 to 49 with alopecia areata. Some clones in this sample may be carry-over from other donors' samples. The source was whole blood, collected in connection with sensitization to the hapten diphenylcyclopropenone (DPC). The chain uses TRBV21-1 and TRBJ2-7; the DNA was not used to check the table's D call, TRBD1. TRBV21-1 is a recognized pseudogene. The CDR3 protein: CASSKDHGTGLLVEQYF. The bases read TGTGCCAGCAGCAAAGATCACGGAACAGGCTTATTAGTCGAGCAGTACTTC.